The 31 T cell receptor beta chains given below trace back to one sample, sequenced in a study of blood T cell repertoires in COVID-19. Measured with immunoSEQ multiplex PCR; TCRdb has only the in-frame clones, and not every one. The sample lists over 200,000 clones; 85% to 90% were seen once. Sequenced: peripheral blood. The receptors shown here come from a woman aged 60-70 years with acute or convalescent COVID-19.

V usage is TRBV10-2 and J usage is TRBJ1-5; D is undetermined. Trimming removed 4 bases at V and 4 bases at J, with 8 bases between. The CDR3 length is 13 residues. Germline-derived CDR1 and CDR2 are WSHSY and SAAADI. The DNA of the CDR3 is TGCGCCAGCAGTGTTCAGTGGAATCAGCCCCAGCATTTT. This translates into CASSVQWNQPQHF.

V is TRBV19 and J is TRBJ1-2; D might be TRBD1 (6 bases). V gave up 9 bases and J gave up 2 bases, with 13 bases separating them. The germline V gene has CDR1 LNHDA and CDR2 SQIVND (reference sequence). The CDR3 consists of 13 residues. CDR3 nucleotides: TGTGCCAGCCGACAGGACCCCAACTATGGCTACACCTTC. Residues: CASRQDPNYGYTF.

A single count supports this clone. The CDR3 loop reads CASMRGTGAEKLFF. Here the CDR3 DNA reads TGTGCCAGCATGAGGGGGACAGGGGCTGAAAAACTGTTTTTT. The gene calls are TRBV2 and TRBJ1-4; 10 positions agree with TRBD1. Germline CDR1 and CDR2: SNHLY and FYNNEI. The length of the CDR3 is 14 residues. Unmatched junction bases numbered 6, after V lost 7 bases and J lost 7 bases.

The genes are TRBV3-1 (or the pseudogene TRBV3-2) and TRBJ2-1, with a possible D match to TRBD2 (6 bases). The CDR3 length is 14 residues. The germline CDR1 and CDR2 sequences are LGHDT and YNNKEL (reference sequence). Trimming removed 4 bases from V and 7 bases from J, with 14 bases in between. CDR3 coding DNA: TGTGCCAGCAGCCCCCGCACTGGGGGGAATGAGCAGTTCTTC. Translating gives CASSPRTGGNEQFF.

The chain combines TRBV6-5 with TRBJ1-3; D may be TRBD1 (5 bases). The germline V gene encodes CDR1 MNHEY and CDR2 SVGAGI. This CDR3 region has 11 residues. Between the trimmed V and J ends, which lost 7 bases and 5 bases, there was a span of 6 bases. The CDR3 DNA reads as TGTGCCAGCACGGACAGAAACACCATATATTTT. This gives the protein CASTDRNTIYF.

The genes are TRBV25-1 and TRBJ2-7, with 7 nucleotides matching TRBD1. This CDR3 has 15 residues. With 4 bases clipped from V and 2 bases from J, the junction kept 8 bases outside the gene matches. The V gene's germline CDR1 is MGHDK and CDR2 SYGVNS. The CDR3 region is CASSAGQWGPYEQYF. The CDR3 DNA is TGTGCCAGCAGTGCGGGACAGTGGGGCCCCTACGAGCAGTACTTC.

This CDR3 reads CASRTRGYSYNEQFF. DNA for the CDR3: TGTGCCAGCAGGACCCGGGGGTACTCCTACAATGAGCAGTTCTTC. V is TRBV28 and J is TRBJ2-1, with D perhaps matching TRBD2 (6 bases). The CDR3 extends over 15 amino acids. The germline gives CDR1 MDHEN, CDR2 SYDVKM. V was cut by 6 bases and J by 0 bases, with 12 bases left in between.

The V and J genes are TRBV5-8 and TRBJ2-5; TRBD2 agrees at 12 bases. The ends lost 7 bases at V and 3 bases at J; junction bases unmatched: 4. Germline V gene data show CDR1 as SGHTS and CDR2 as YDEGEE. The CDR3 totals 14 residues. The CDR3 spells CASGRLAGEETQYF. As DNA, the CDR3 is TGTGCCAGCGGACGACTAGCGGGGGAAGAGACCCAGTACTTC.

This chain uses TRBV7-6 with TRBJ2-7; a possible D gene is TRBD1 (6 bases). The CDR3 runs to 16 residues. V was clipped by 5 bases and J by 2 bases, with 19 bases between them. Germline CDR1 reads SGHVS; CDR2 reads FNYEAQ. CDR3: CASSVEPRQAAYEQYF. CDR3 DNA sequence: TGTGCCAGCAGCGTAGAACCCCGACAGGCAGCCTACGAGCAGTACTTC. The full variable domain, completed using reference TRBV7-6 and TRBJ2-7, is GAGVSQSPRYKVTKRGQDVALRCDPISGHVSLYWYRQALGQGPEFLTYFNYEAQQDKSGLPNDRFSAERPEGSISTLTIQRTEQRDSAMYRCASSVEPRQAAYEQYFGPGTRLTVT.

The rearrangement links TRBV11-2 to TRBJ1-1; 11 bases agree with TRBD1. Germline loops: CDR1 SGHAT, CDR2 FQNNGV. V was clipped by 7 bases and J by 0 bases; unmatched bases: 7. This CDR3 comprises 16 residues. This chain's CDR3 is CASTRTGGLMNTEAFF. CDR3 DNA sequence: TGTGCCAGCACCAGGACAGGGGGCCTCATGAACACTGAAGCTTTCTTT.

The chain employs TRBV9 and TRBJ1-6; 7 nucleotides align to TRBD1. This CDR3 comprises 18 residues. The junction had 13 bases not matched to a gene; V was cut back by 3 bases and J by 4 bases. Germline V gene lookup returns CDR1 SGDLS and CDR2 YYNGEE. The CDR3 loop reads CASSGRGTGTAYNSPLHF. CDR3 nucleotides: TGTGCCAGCAGCGGGAGGGGAACAGGGACAGCATATAATTCACCCCTCCACTTT.

The chain carries TRBV5-4 and TRBJ1-6; 8 bases are shared with TRBD1. Germline lookup yields CDR1 SGHNT and CDR2 YYREEE (reference sequence). The J segment lost 6 bases and the V segment lost 3 bases, leaving 5 bases of the junction unmatched. CDR3 length: 15 residues. The CDR3 DNA sequence: TGTGCCAGCAGCTCGACAGGGGAAATTAATTCACCCCTCCACTTT. It codes for CASSSTGEINSPLHF. Full variable domain (outside the CDR3, taken from reference TRBV5-4 and TRBJ1-6): ETGVTQSPTHLIKTRGQQVTLRCSSQSGHNTVSWYQQALGQGPQFIFQYYREEENGRGNFPPRFSGLQFPNYSSELNVNALELDDSALYLCASSSTGEINSPLHFGNGTRLTVT.

The V call is TRBV5-4, the J call TRBJ2-3; 9 nucleotides align to TRBD2. The junction had 10 bases not matched to a gene; V was cut back by 4 bases and J by 4 bases. The CDR3 contains 16 residues. The germline V gene has CDR1 SGHNT and CDR2 YYREEE (reference sequence). The CDR3 loop reads CASSQRLAGASDTQYF. The CDR3 region has the DNA TGTGCCAGCAGCCAAAGGTTAGCGGGAGCATCAGATACGCAGTATTTT.

The gene calls are TRBV30 and TRBJ1-2; D possibly corresponds to TRBD1 (6 bases). Germline-derived CDR1 and CDR2 are GTSNPN and SVGIG (reference sequence). The CDR3 length is 14 residues. V was pared by 5 bases and J by 3 bases, with 16 bases between. The CDR3 nucleotides are TGTGCCTGGTCACCCCAGGGGTCTTACTATGGCTACACCTTC. Protein: CAWSPQGSYYGYTF. Looking up the rest from reference TRBV30 and TRBJ1-2 gives the full variable domain: SQTIHQWPATLVQPVGSPLSLECTVEGTSNPNLYWYRQAAGRGLQLLFYSVGIGQISSEVPQNLSASRPQDRQFILSSKKLLLSDSGFYLCAWSPQGSYYGYTFGSGTRLTVV.

The J gene is TRBJ1-5, the V gene TRBV3-1 (or the pseudogene TRBV3-2); D might be TRBD1 (5 bases). The CDR3 length is 16 residues. V shed 2 bases and J shed 1 base, with 12 bases lying between them. CDR1 and CDR2 (germline): LGHDT, YNNKEL (reference sequence). The CDR3 protein is CASSQTPGMSNQPQHF. CDR3 coding DNA: TGTGCCAGCAGCCAAACCCCAGGGATGAGCAATCAGCCCCAGCATTTT.

The chain uses TRBV6-2 or TRBV6-3 and TRBJ1-3, with no clear D. The CDR3 runs to 15 residues. V was cut by 2 bases and J by 0 bases, with 8 bases left in between. Germline lookup yields CDR1 MNHEY and CDR2 SVGEGT. The CDR3 loop is CASSYAGLSGNTIYF. For the CDR3, the DNA is TGTGCCAGCAGTTACGCTGGACTCTCTGGAAACACCATATATTTT.

CDR3 coding DNA: TGTGCCAGCAGCTCTCAAAGAAGGGACTCCATTGGCAATGAGCAGTTCTTC. It yields the protein CASSSQRRDSIGNEQFF. The chain links TRBV7-2 to TRBJ2-1; D possibly corresponds to TRBD2 (6 bases). There are 17 residues in the CDR3. V gave up 4 bases and J gave up 6 bases, with 22 bases separating them. In germline, CDR1 is SGHTA, CDR2 FQGNSA.

CDR3 loop: CASSSIRWTEAFF. CDR3 sequence (DNA): TGTGCCAGCAGCTCCATCAGGTGGACTGAAGCTTTCTTT. The J gene is TRBJ1-1, the V gene TRBV6-5; no definite D call. The CDR3 is 13 residues long. Germline loops: CDR1 MNHEY, CDR2 SVGAGI. The ends were cut back, 6 bases at V and 5 bases at J, with 13 bases in the middle.

This clone occurred a few times. The chain is built from TRBV28 and TRBJ2-7; D is uncertain. V lost 3 bases to trimming and J lost 3 bases, with 12 bases between them. The CDR3 consists of 14 residues. The germline V gene encodes CDR1 MDHEN and CDR2 SYDVKM. The CDR3 spells CASSFTGSRYEQYF. The DNA for the CDR3 is TGTGCCAGCAGTTTTACTGGTAGCCGCTACGAGCAGTACTTC.

The chain combines TRBV5-4 with TRBJ2-1, with D tentatively TRBD1 (7 bases). V was shortened by 3 bases and J by 5 bases, with 12 bases between the two germline ends. Looked up from germline, CDR1 is SGHNT and CDR2 is YYREEE (reference sequence). CDR3 length: 14 residues. The CDR3 coding sequence is TGTGCCAGCAGCTCGCGGGACAGCCACAATGAGCAGTTCTTC. It is translated as CASSSRDSHNEQFF.

The chain joins TRBV7-8 to TRBJ2-1, with 9 bases identical to TRBD2. The V and J ends lost 5 bases and 6 bases, in that order; junction bases with no gene match: 14. Germline CDR1 is SGHVS and CDR2 is FQNEAQ. This CDR3 comprises 17 residues. CDR3 sequence (DNA): TGTGCCAGCAGCGCCGGGACTAGCTGGAGTCGACGCAATGAGCAGTTCTTC. Its protein product is CASSAGTSWSRRNEQFF.

This rearrangement joins TRBV7-9 to TRBJ2-5, with D perhaps matching TRBD2 (5 bases). Trimming cost V 2 bases and J 2 bases, with 9 bases left between them. CDR1 SEHNR and CDR2 FQNEAQ come from the germline V gene (reference sequence). The CDR3 is 14 amino acids. The CDR3 loop is CASSLSGTQETQYF. The CDR3 nucleotides are TGTGCCAGCAGCTTATCGGGAACTCAAGAGACCCAGTACTTC.

V gene TRBV6-1 combines with J gene TRBJ1-3; D gene unclear. This CDR3 spans 18 amino acids. The germline V gene has CDR1 MNHNS and CDR2 SASEGT. V was clipped by 1 base and J by 0 bases, with 16 bases between them. The CDR3 region has the DNA TGTGCCAGCAGTGAAGGTGTCCTCCGGGATGCCTCTGGAAACACCATATATTTT. Protein product: CASSEGVLRDASGNTIYF.

V and J are TRBV2 and TRBJ1-2; the D gene is possibly TRBD1 (6 bases). The germline V and J ends were trimmed by 4 bases and 4 bases, with 19 bases remaining between them. The CDR3 extends over 16 amino acids. Per the germline V gene, CDR1 is SNHLY and CDR2 is FYNNEI. The DNA of the CDR3 is TGTGCCAGCAGTGGGGGGGGCACGGGTCAGTCCTATGGCTACACCTTC. Translating it yields CASSGGGTGQSYGYTF.

The gene calls are TRBV6-5 and TRBJ1-2, with a tentative D call TRBD1 (5 bases). The CDR3 has 12 amino acids. V shed 5 bases and J shed 7 bases, with 11 bases lying between them. Germline assignment: CDR1 MNHEY and CDR2 SVGAGI. The CDR3 nucleotides read TGTGCCAGCAGTCTAAAGGGACTTGGCTACACCTTC. Translating it yields CASSLKGLGYTF.

The rearrangement uses TRBV11-3 and TRBJ2-3, with 9 bases that match TRBD1. J was trimmed by 2 bases and V by 4 bases; bases with no gene match: 4. The CDR3 has 15 residues. Germline CDR1 SGHNT, CDR2 YENEEA. CDR3 amino acids: CASSSGQGVTDTQYF. As DNA, the CDR3 is TGTGCCAGCAGCTCGGGACAGGGAGTCACAGATACGCAGTATTTT.

The rearrangement uses TRBV30 and TRBJ1-5; 10 nucleotides agree with TRBD1. The CDR3 length is 14 residues. CDR1 and CDR2 from the germline V gene are GTSNPN and SVGIG (reference sequence). Trimming removed 5 bases from V and 4 bases from J; junction bases left unmatched: 5. This chain's CDR3 is CAWGDRGRNQPQHF. CDR3 sequence (DNA): TGTGCCTGGGGGGACAGGGGCCGGAATCAGCCCCAGCATTTT. The whole variable domain, filled in from reference TRBV30 and TRBJ1-5, reads SQTIHQWPATLVQPVGSPLSLECTVEGTSNPNLYWYRQAAGRGLQLLFYSVGIGQISSEVPQNLSASRPQDRQFILSSKKLLLSDSGFYLCAWGDRGRNQPQHFGDGTRLSIL.

This chain connects TRBV7-9 to TRBJ1-5; possibly TRBD1 for D (5 bases). The CDR3 covers 14 residues. CDR1 SEHNR and CDR2 FQNEAQ come from the germline V gene (reference sequence). V lost 4 bases and J lost 9, with 16 bases in between. In DNA, the CDR3 is TGTGCCAGCAGCTCCGGGACTCTCTCCATGCCCCAGCATTTT. Its translation: CASSSGTLSMPQHF.

J is TRBJ2-1 and V is TRBV19; 7 bases are shared with TRBD2. The CDR3 sequence is 14 residues long. The V gene end was trimmed by 8 bases and the J gene end by 5 bases; junction bases not matched to a gene: 9. Germline V gives CDR1 LNHDA, CDR2 SQIVND (reference sequence). The CDR3 DNA reads as TGTGCCAGTCGGCTAGCGGAAAGCCACAATGAGCAGTTCTTC. It codes for CASRLAESHNEQFF.

The CDR3 reads CASSYGQGESPLHF. CDR3 bases: TGCGCCAGCAGCTATGGACAGGGTGAGTCACCCCTCCACTTT. V gene TRBV5-1 combines with J gene TRBJ1-6, with 8 nucleotides matching TRBD1. Unmatched junction bases numbered 6, after V lost 3 bases and J lost 10 bases. CDR3 length equals 14 residues. Germline CDR1 SGHRS, CDR2 YFSETQ. The variable domain in full, with the rest retrieved from reference TRBV5-1 and TRBJ1-6, is KAGVTQTPRYLIKTRGQQVTLSCSPISGHRSVSWYQQTPGQGLQFLFEYFSETQRNKGNFPGRFSGRQFSNSRSEMNVSTLELGDSALYLCASSYGQGESPLHFGNGTRLTVT.

The V call is TRBV27, the J call TRBJ2-6; D remains unclear. Germline V gene data show CDR1 as MNHEY and CDR2 as SMNVEV (reference sequence). V lost 1 base to trimming and J lost 2 bases, with 6 bases between them. The CDR3 extends over 15 amino acids. The CDR3 DNA sequence: TGTGCCAGCAGTTTATGGCCCCCTGGGGCCAACGTCCTGACTTTC. Translation gives CASSLWPPGANVLTF. Together with reference TRBV27 and TRBJ2-6, the CDR3 gives the full variable domain: EAQVTQNPRYLITVTGKKLTVTCSQNMNHEYMSWYRQDPGLGLRQIYYSMNVEVTDKGDVPEGYKVSRKEKRNFPLILESPSPNQTSLYFCASSLWPPGANVLTFGAGSRLTVL.